This section outlines one T cell receptor (beta chain) sequence together with its context. Here immunoSEQ multiplex PCR was the method, and the copy in TCRdb shows in-frame clones only, minus some. The sample has 70,000 to 95,000 clones, roughly 92% seen once; the top ten hold 0.2% to 0.3%. This specimen belongs to a study of technical replicates of blood from a few donors. CDR1 is SGHNT, CDR2 YYREEE, per germline (reference sequence). Losses at the gene ends were 1 base for V and 0 bases for J; bases not matched to a gene: 0. The CDR3 sequence is 15 residues long. Source material: T cells isolated from PBMCs. This TCR derives from a human donor in good health. The rearrangement links TRBV5-4 to TRBJ2-2; TRBD1 matches at 7 bases. CDR3 sequence (DNA): TGTGCCAGCAGCTTGACAGGGGCGAACACCGGGGAGCTGTTTTTT. Translated: CASSLTGANTGELFF.